These 29 T cell receptor beta chains originate from one sample sequenced in a study of neurological immune-mediated disorders. TCRdb ran MiXCR on the 5' RACE reads and lists one entry per CDR3 protein. Of 90,000 to 100,000 distinct CDR3 sequences in the sample, approximately 3.3% are singletons; the top ten hold 6%. Sequencing was done on a sample of PBMCs. Receptors originate from a young woman with multiple sclerosis.

The sample holds many counts of this clonotype. The chain uses TRBV5-1 and TRBJ1-2; D ambiguous. V gave up 4 bases and J gave up 0 bases, with 16 bases separating them. This CDR3 has 16 amino acids. In germline, CDR1 is SGHRS, CDR2 YFSETQ. CDR3 in amino acids: CASSHPAGMSNYGYTF. DNA for the CDR3: TGCGCCAGCAGCCACCCGGCCGGGATGTCTAACTATGGCTACACCTTC.

This clonotype was counted at least ten times. The rearrangement joins TRBV20-1 to TRBJ2-7, with TRBD2 identical over 8 bases. Germline V CDR1 and CDR2: DFQATT, SNEGSKA (reference sequence). Trimming at V came to 4 bases and at J to 3 bases, leaving 5 bases not matched to a gene. The CDR3 length is 13 residues. As DNA, the CDR3 is TGCAGTGCTATGGGTAGCGGGATCTACGAGCAGTACTTC. Its protein product is CSAMGSGIYEQYF.

In this sample, this clonotype turned up many times. The chain carries TRBV7-8 and TRBJ2-7; the match to TRBD2 covers 9 bases. The CDR3 runs to 13 residues. Germline CDR1 reads SGHVS; CDR2 reads FQNEAQ. V trimming: 10 bases; J trimming: 2 bases; junction bases outside the gene matches: 6. The CDR3 loop reads CATGLAPPYEQYF. For the CDR3, the DNA is TGTGCCACCGGACTAGCGCCGCCCTACGAGCAGTACTTC. The complete variable domain, with remaining parts taken from reference TRBV7-8 and TRBJ2-7, reads GAGVSQSPRYKVAKRGQDVALRCDPISGHVSLFWYQQALGQGPEFLTYFQNEAQLDKSGLPSDRFFAERPEGSVSTLKIQRTQQEDSAVYLCATGLAPPYEQYFGPGTRLTVT.

This clonotype was seen many times. The chain carries TRBV5-1 and TRBJ1-4; D gene uncertain. Trimming stripped 5 bases from V and 0 bases from J, with 8 bases between. Germline CDR1 SGHRS, CDR2 YFSETQ. This CDR3 is 14 amino acids long. DNA of the CDR3: TGCGCCAGCAGTTCCACAACAACTAATGAAAAACTGTTTTTT. Amino acid sequence: CASSSTTTNEKLFF.

This clonotype was detected many times. This chain joins TRBV7-2 and TRBJ2-7, with a tentative D call TRBD2 (7 bases). This CDR3 spans 14 amino acids. Germline CDR1 and CDR2: SGHTA and FQGNSA. Trimming shortened V by 1 base and J by 6 bases, and 13 bases separated the two germline ends. The CDR3 spells CASSLVGGAPEQYF. In nucleotides, the CDR3 is TGTGCCAGCAGCTTAGTTGGGGGGGCCCCCGAGCAGTACTTC. The whole variable domain, remainder taken from reference TRBV7-2 and TRBJ2-7, is GAGVSQSPSNKVTEKGKDVELRCDPISGHTALYWYRQSLGQGLEFLIYFQGNSAPDKSGLPSDRFSAERTGGSVSTLTIQRTQQEDSAVYLCASSLVGGAPEQYFGPGTRLTVT.

There are many counts of this clonotype. The rearrangement uses TRBV5-1 and TRBJ2-1, with 14 bases fitting TRBD2. The CDR3 is 16 amino acids. The J segment lost 5 bases and the V segment lost 3 bases, leaving 4 bases of the junction unmatched. CDR1 and CDR2 (germline): SGHRS, YFSETQ. The CDR3 nucleotides are TGCGCCAGCAGCTGGGGGACTAGCGGGGGACACAATGAGCAGTTCTTC. It specifies CASSWGTSGGHNEQFF.

This clonotype occurred many times. V usage is TRBV25-1 and J usage is TRBJ1-1; TRBD1 might be the D (5 bases). Germline V gene lookup returns CDR1 MGHDK and CDR2 SYGVNS. There are 15 residues in the CDR3. V was clipped by 1 base and J by 7 bases, with 16 bases between them. The CDR3 reads CASSESGVGSYEAFF. The DNA for the CDR3 is TGTGCCAGCAGTGAATCGGGGGTAGGGAGCTATGAAGCTTTCTTT.

The chain joins TRBV3-1 to TRBJ2-5; unclear D gene. The CDR3 length is 12 residues. V was shortened by 4 bases and J by 2 bases, with 5 bases between the two germline ends. The germline gives CDR1 LGHDT, CDR2 YNNKEL (reference sequence). This CDR3 reads CASSPSQETQYF. In nucleotides, the CDR3 is TGTGCCAGCAGCCCGTCGCAAGAGACCCAGTACTTC.

This clonotype was detected a few times. With a much larger clone just one base away, this may be a read error. The gene calls are TRBV3-1 and TRBJ2-3; D uncertain. Per the germline V gene, CDR1 is LGHDT and CDR2 is YNNKEL (reference sequence). The ends were cut back, 0 bases at V and 4 bases at J, with 11 bases in the middle. This CDR3 spans 15 amino acids. CDR3: CASSQDRKVPDTQYF. CDR3 nucleotide sequence: TGTGCCAGCAGCCAAGATAGGAAGGTCCCAGATACGCAGTATTTT.

This clonotype was seen ten or more times. J is TRBJ1-2 and V is TRBV5-1; 9 bases align to TRBD1. Losses at the gene ends were 4 bases for V and 3 bases for J; bases not matched to a gene: 4. The CDR3 sequence is 14 residues long. In germline, CDR1 is SGHRS, CDR2 YFSETQ. CDR3 nucleotide sequence: TGCGCCAGCAGCCCCGGGGACAGGGACTATGGCTACACCTTC. Its translation: CASSPGDRDYGYTF.

This clonotype has a count of ten or more. The chain carries TRBV28 and TRBJ1-5; tentatively, D is TRBD1 (5 bases). Germline V gives CDR1 MDHEN, CDR2 SYDVKM. V was cut by 2 bases and J by 1 base, with 15 bases left in between. The length of the CDR3 is 17 residues. The CDR3 here is CASSLEAGGKSNQPQHF. In DNA form, the CDR3 reads TGTGCCAGCAGTTTAGAGGCCGGGGGGAAAAGCAATCAGCCCCAGCATTTT.

This chain joins TRBV4-2 and TRBJ2-3; D unclear. Trimming shortened V by 0 bases and J by 4 bases, and 8 bases separated the two germline ends. Germline V gene data show CDR1 as LGHNA and CDR2 as YNFKEQ. The CDR3 is made up of 14 amino acids. CDR3 sequence reads: CASSQDSGADTQYF. Here the CDR3 DNA reads TGTGCCAGCAGCCAAGATTCAGGAGCAGATACGCAGTATTTT.

There are many counts of this clonotype. V is TRBV6-6 and J is TRBJ2-2, with 12 bases fitting TRBD2. Germline CDR1 MNHNY, CDR2 SVGAGI (reference sequence). With 7 bases clipped from V and 6 bases from J, the junction kept 6 bases outside the gene matches. The CDR3 is 15 residues long. For the CDR3, the DNA is TGTGCCAGCAATCCGGGACTAGCGGGCCCCGGGGAGCTGTTTTTT. Protein sequence: CASNPGLAGPGELFF.

This clonotype was detected many times. This rearrangement joins TRBV6-5 to TRBJ2-4; TRBD1 matches 7 bases. Trimming removed 5 bases from V and 4 bases from J; junction bases left unmatched: 11. CDR3 length: 16 amino acids. Germline lookup yields CDR1 MNHEY and CDR2 SVGAGI. CDR3 DNA: TGTGCCAGCAGTGCTGTCCCCGGGACAGTAAAAAACATTCAGTACTTC. Translated, it gives CASSAVPGTVKNIQYF.

This clonotype was counted at least ten times. The CDR3 is CATSGGPSYATNEKLFF. CDR3 coding DNA: TGTGCCACCAGTGGTGGTCCCTCGTATGCAACTAATGAAAAACTGTTTTTT. The V gene is TRBV19, the J gene TRBJ1-4; D unresolved. V dropped 10 bases and J dropped 0 bases, with 21 bases sitting between them. CDR1 and CDR2 from the germline V gene are LNHDA and SQIVND (reference sequence). The CDR3 spans 17 residues.

This chain joins TRBV4-2 and TRBJ2-7; TRBD1 matches at 9 bases. Germline V lookup: CDR1 LGHNA, CDR2 YNFKEQ. The CDR3 consists of 16 residues. With V trimmed by 0 bases and J by 1 base, 4 bases remained unmatched. The CDR3 protein is CASSQDYRGLSYEQYF. CDR3 in DNA: TGTGCCAGCAGCCAAGACTACAGGGGGCTGTCCTACGAGCAGTACTTC.

This clonotype was observed a handful of times. V and J are TRBV7-2 and TRBJ1-5; D unclear. Between the trimmed V and J ends, which lost 5 bases and 4 bases, there was a span of 12 bases. The CDR3 consists of 14 residues. Per germline, CDR1 SGHTA and CDR2 FQGNSA. CDR3 region: CASSPLGTNQPQHF. Here the CDR3 DNA reads TGTGCCAGCAGCCCGCTAGGTACGAATCAGCCCCAGCATTTT.

This clonotype was seen ten or more times. The chain carries TRBV6-2 or TRBV6-3 and TRBJ2-2, with D perhaps matching TRBD2 (6 bases). This CDR3 contains 14 residues. The germline V gene encodes CDR1 MNHEY and CDR2 SVGEGT. The V end was cut by 4 bases, the J end by 5 bases, with 11 bases between. The CDR3, as DNA: TGTGCCAGCAGTTGGCAGGGAGGAACCGGGGAGCTGTTTTTT. Its protein product is CASSWQGGTGELFF.

This clonotype appeared many times. The rearrangement joins TRBV5-4 to TRBJ2-3; D unresolved. The CDR3 loop spans 14 amino acids. CDR1 is SGHNT, CDR2 YYREEE, per germline (reference sequence). Trimming stripped 4 bases from V and 0 bases from J, with 9 bases between. The CDR3 here is CASSNSPSTDTQYF. The CDR3, as DNA: TGTGCCAGCAGCAATTCCCCGAGCACAGATACGCAGTATTTT.

This clonotype has ten or more counts. V is TRBV20-1 and J is TRBJ2-7; 8 bases are a match to TRBD2. Germline values: CDR1 DFQATT, CDR2 SNEGSKA (reference sequence). CDR3 length: 14 residues. Trimming removed 4 bases from V and 4 bases from J; junction bases left unmatched: 9. The CDR3 region is CSATRGGRFYEQYF. The DNA for the CDR3 is TGCAGTGCTACACGCGGGGGGCGGTTTTACGAGCAGTACTTC.

This clonotype showed up many times. The gene calls are TRBV12-3 or TRBV12-4 and TRBJ2-2; no firm D call. The CDR3 runs 14 residues. V gave up 5 bases and J gave up 3 bases, with 10 bases separating them. DNA of the CDR3: TGTGCCAGCAGTCCCGCGCGGTACACCGGGGAGCTGTTTTTT. Translated, it gives CASSPARYTGELFF.

This clonotype was picked up many times. This chain joins TRBV2 and TRBJ2-1; 8 bases line up with TRBD1. Germline CDR1 is SNHLY and CDR2 is FYNNEI. CDR3 length equals 15 residues. V gave up 6 bases and J gave up 5 bases; unmatched junction bases: 9. CDR3 in amino acids: CASSQQGGRNNEQFF. As DNA, the CDR3 is TGTGCCAGCAGCCAACAGGGGGGAAGGAACAATGAGCAGTTCTTC.

There are many counts of this clonotype. The chain links TRBV28 to TRBJ2-7; 7 positions agree with TRBD2. Germline values: CDR1 MDHEN, CDR2 SYDVKM. The CDR3 has 18 residues. With 6 bases clipped from V and 4 bases from J, the junction kept 21 bases outside the gene matches. CDR3 sequence reads: CASRPFGQGREGGYEQYF. The CDR3 DNA reads as TGTGCCAGCAGACCCTTCGGACAAGGGAGGGAGGGCGGTTACGAGCAGTACTTC.

This clonotype was picked up many times. The gene calls are TRBV3-1 and TRBJ1-1; TRBD1 is a possible D gene (5 bases). CDR1 is LGHDT and CDR2 is YNNKEL in the germline V gene (reference sequence). The CDR3 covers 14 residues. The germline V and J ends were trimmed by 4 bases and 6 bases, with 15 bases remaining between them. CDR3 DNA: TGTGCCAGCAGCCGGGGGGAGAGTGTCGCTGAAGCTTTCTTT. Protein product: CASSRGESVAEAFF. Together with reference TRBV3-1 and TRBJ1-1, the CDR3 gives the full variable domain: DTAVSQTPKYLVTQMGNDKSIKCEQNLGHDTMYWYKQDSKKFLKIMFSYNNKELIINETVPNRFSPKSPDKAHLNLHINSLELGDSAVYFCASSRGESVAEAFFGQGTRLTVV.

This clonotype was picked up many times. The rearrangement links TRBV15 to TRBJ1-1; D possibly corresponds to TRBD1 (5 bases). The CDR3 is 14 residues long. V was pared by 2 bases and J by 5 bases, with 12 bases between. CDR1 LNHNV and CDR2 YYDKDF come from the germline V gene (reference sequence). CDR3 residues: CATSRLGLETEAFF. In DNA form, the CDR3 reads TGTGCCACCAGCAGACTGGGGCTAGAGACTGAAGCTTTCTTT.

The table lists this clonotype with many counts. The V and J genes are TRBV5-1 and TRBJ2-7; 10 bases line up with TRBD1. The germline V gene has CDR1 SGHRS and CDR2 YFSETQ. The CDR3 covers 14 residues. V shed 2 bases, J shed 4 bases, and the junction held 3 bases outside the gene matches. The CDR3 sequence is CASSFGTGAYEQYF. CDR3 nucleotides: TGCGCCAGCAGCTTCGGGACAGGGGCATACGAGCAGTACTTC.

This clonotype was counted at least ten times. The V gene is TRBV20-1, the J gene TRBJ2-1, with TRBD2 matching over 11 bases. The CDR3 runs 14 residues. After removal of 4 bases from V and 6 bases from J, the junction contained 5 bases not matched to a gene. Germline lookup yields CDR1 DFQATT and CDR2 SNEGSKA (reference sequence). The CDR3 DNA reads TGCAGTGCTAAGACTAGCGGGGAAGGCAATGAGCAGTTCTTC. It translates to CSAKTSGEGNEQFF.

In its sample, this clonotype was seen many times. The rearrangement uses TRBV29-1 and TRBJ1-1; 7 positions match TRBD1. Germline V gene data show CDR1 as SQVTM and CDR2 as ANQGSEA. The trim removed 1 base at V and 3 bases at J, leaving 17 bases unmatched. The CDR3 consists of 18 residues. The CDR3 coding sequence is TGCAGCGTTGAAGGCCCGCCCGTCAAACATGACAGGGACACTGAAGCTTTCTTT. This translates into CSVEGPPVKHDRDTEAFF. The variable domain in full, completed from reference TRBV29-1 and TRBJ1-1, reads SAVISQKPSRDICQRGTSLTIQCQVDSQVTMMFWYRQQPGQSLTLIATANQGSEATYESGFVIDKFPISRPNLTFSTLTVSNMSPEDSSIYLCSVEGPPVKHDRDTEAFFGQGTRLTVV.

This clonotype showed up many times. The chain joins TRBV7-2 to TRBJ2-7; no clear D gene. Deletions cut 4 bases from V and 6 bases from J, with 10 bases between. The length of the CDR3 is 12 residues. CDR1 is SGHTA and CDR2 is FQGNSA in the germline V gene. The CDR3 loop reads CASSSTLSEQYF. The CDR3 region has the DNA TGTGCCAGCAGCTCTACCCTAAGCGAGCAGTACTTC.